This TCR beta chain comes out of a study of response to subunit inactivated influenza vaccine. CDR3 length: 12 amino acids. V was clipped by 8 bases and J by 6 bases, with 14 bases between them. In germline, CDR1 is SQVTM, CDR2 ANQGSEA. MiXCR was run by TCRdb on the RT-PCR reads, yielding one entry per CDR3 protein. This table has around 600,000 distinct CDR3 sequences, roughly 12% appearing once. The same specimen was also included in a second study, on T cells expressing NK-cell markers. According to that study: Researchers built TCR beta cDNA using 5'RACE template switching with UMIs. Sorted CD3+CD56+NKG2C+, CD3+CD56+NKG2C- and CD3+CD56-NKG2C+ T cells provided the TCR beta repertoires. Top CD8+ clonotypes included the dominant CD3+CD56+NKG2C+ clonotypes in roughly 6 donors.

This receptor was obtained from a man aged 45-65 years who received an inactivated influenza vaccine. This chain joins TRBV29-1 and TRBJ2-1; D tentatively fits TRBD1 or TRBD2 (5 bases each). Sequencing used PBMCs from blood, obtained on the day of vaccination. The CDR3 sequence: CSTTGAPNEQFF. The CDR3 DNA sequence: TGCAGCACCACCGGGGCCCCCAATGAGCAGTTCTTC.